The text below deals with one T cell receptor (beta chain). Germline values: CDR1 KGHDR, CDR2 SFDVKD. With V trimmed by 3 bases and J by 5 bases, 10 bases remained unmatched. This CDR3 is built from 18 residues. Here immunoSEQ multiplex PCR was the method, and the copy in TCRdb shows in-frame clones only, minus some. The table has 200,000 to 300,000 clones, just over 85% seen once. The data derive from a study of blood T cell repertoires in COVID-19. The gene calls are TRBV24-1 and TRBJ2-5; 14 bases align to TRBD2. The sequence derives from a man at least 80 years old with acute or convalescent COVID-19. The specimen sequenced was peripheral blood. CDR3 DNA: TGTGCCACCAGTGATCACGGACTAGCGGGAGGCCTGTGGGAGACCCAGTACTTC. Translation gives CATSDHGLAGGLWETQYF.